The rows below give T cell receptor beta chains drawn from one sample of a study of cytomegalovirus exposure and HLA in healthy donors. Data came from immunoSEQ multiplex PCR; TCRdb stores just in-frame clones and leaves some out. This repertoire shows about 170,000 clones, approximately 90% found once; its top ten account for approximately 1.5%. The sample comprised PBMCs. The receptors stem from a woman aged 30 to 39 in good health and CMV-seronegative. The CDR3 runs from the conserved cysteine through the conserved F or W. The D gene is left open where the match is weak. Some rows mark clone size as missing; the rest say once, few, many or name a class of expanded clone.

clone_size d_call j_call v_call cdr3_nt cdr3_aa
- TRBD1 TRBJ1-2 TRBV7-8 TGTGCCAGCAGCCCGCGGACAGGGGGCGCTGAGGGCTACACCTTC CASSPRTGGAEGYTF
- TRBD1 TRBJ2-7 TRBV4-1 TGCGCCAGCAGCCAAGTCGCTGGGACAGACGTTTACGAGCAGTACTTC CASSQVAGTDVYEQYF
- TRBD1 TRBJ1-2 TRBV4-2 TGTGCCAGCAGCCACCCGGGACAGGGTGATGGCTACACCTTC CASSHPGQGDGYTF
- - TRBJ2-3 TRBV21-1 TGTGCCAGCAGCAAAGTCGCAGGGACTAGCACAGATACGCAGTATTTT CASSKVAGTSTDTQYF
- - TRBJ1-1 TRBV19 TGTGCCAGTAGTATGGGCGGGGAATTGAACACTGAAGCTTTCTTT CASSMGGELNTEAFF
- TRBD2 TRBJ2-7 TRBV5-1 TGCGCCAGCAGCTTGGGACTAGCTGTGACCTACGAGCAGTACTTC CASSLGLAVTYEQYF
- TRBD2 TRBJ2-7 TRBV27 TGTGCCAGCAGTTTGATAGCGGGGGCCTCATCCGAGCAGTACTTC CASSLIAGASSEQYF
- - TRBJ2-3 TRBV7-9 TGTGCCAGCAGCTTAGTAGGGGACACAGATACGCAGTATTTT CASSLVGDTDTQYF
- TRBD1 TRBJ2-7 TRBV18 TGTGCCAGCTCGCGGGACAGGGGACTGGACGAGCAGTACTTC CASSRDRGLDEQYF
- TRBD1 TRBJ1-5 TRBV6-1 TGTGCCAGCATCCGGGACAGGGGTGATTATCAGCCCCAGCATTTT CASIRDRGDYQPQHF
few - TRBJ1-2 TRBV25-1 TGTGCCAGCAGTCCAGGGGTCTATGGCTACACCTTC CASSPGVYGYTF
- TRBD1 TRBJ2-7 TRBV5-1 TGCGCCAGCAGCGGAGCCGGGACAGGCTACTACGAGCAGTACTTC CASSGAGTGYYEQYF
- - TRBJ1-4 TRBV7-9 TGTGCCAGCAGCCGCCTAGGGCAGGGAACTAATGAAAAACTGTTTTTT CASSRLGQGTNEKLFF
- - TRBJ1-1 TRBV11-2 TGTGCCAGCAGCTTAGTCAGGGGCACTGAAGCTTTCTTT CASSLVRGTEAFF
- - TRBJ2-2 TRBV5-1 TGCGCCAGCAGCTTGGCGGCAGGCTGGACCGGGGAGCTGTTTTTT CASSLAAGWTGELFF
- - TRBJ1-6 TRBV7-2 TGTGCCAGCAGCTTACCGAAAAGGGGAGGGAGATCGTCAATTTCACCCCTCCACTTT CASSLPKRGGRSSISPLHF
- - TRBJ1-1 TRBV18 TGTGCCAGCTCACCACGGTGGGGGGAGACCACTGAAGCTTTCTTT CASSPRWGETTEAFF
few TRBD2 TRBJ2-7 TRBV4-1 TGCGCCAGCAGCCAACTAGCGGGGGGAAGTGAGCAGTACTTC CASSQLAGGSEQYF
- - TRBJ2-2 TRBV5-1 TGCGCCAGCAGCTTGTCAGTGTCCGGGGAGCTGTTTTTT CASSLSVSGELFF
- - TRBJ2-2 TRBV19 TGTGCCAGTAGTACCGGGACGGGGGTCAACACCGGGGAGCTGTTTTTT CASSTGTGVNTGELFF
- - TRBJ1-3 TRBV10-3 TGTGCCATCAGTCCCAGTGGAGGGGCTGGAAACACCATATATTTT CAISPSGGAGNTIYF
- TRBD2 TRBJ2-5 TRBV4-3 TGCGCCAGCAGCCAAGAACTAGCGGGGGGTTCTCGGGAGACCCAGTACTTC CASSQELAGGSRETQYF
- - TRBJ1-1 TRBV19 TGTGCCAGTAGTATAAAAGCAGGGCCTGAAGCTTTCTTT CASSIKAGPEAFF
- TRBD1 TRBJ2-1 TRBV7-6 TGTGCCAGCAGCTTAGGAGACAGGGGGCGGAATGAGCAGTTCTTC CASSLGDRGRNEQFF
- - TRBJ1-1 TRBV2 TGTGCCAGCATCCCGGGTCCTGGAAACACTGAAGCTTTCTTT CASIPGPGNTEAFF
- - TRBJ1-4 TRBV6-5 TGTGCCAGCGGGGGGGCGGGCGAAAAACTGTTTTTT CASGGAGEKLFF
- - TRBJ2-3 TRBV6-1 TGTGCCTCCATGCAACTCCCGTCTAGCACAGATACGCAGTATTTT CASMQLPSSTDTQYF
- - TRBJ1-3 TRBV7-9 TGTGCCAGCAGCCCACCGGTGGGGGGGGCGGCTGGAAACACCATATATTTT CASSPPVGGAAGNTIYF